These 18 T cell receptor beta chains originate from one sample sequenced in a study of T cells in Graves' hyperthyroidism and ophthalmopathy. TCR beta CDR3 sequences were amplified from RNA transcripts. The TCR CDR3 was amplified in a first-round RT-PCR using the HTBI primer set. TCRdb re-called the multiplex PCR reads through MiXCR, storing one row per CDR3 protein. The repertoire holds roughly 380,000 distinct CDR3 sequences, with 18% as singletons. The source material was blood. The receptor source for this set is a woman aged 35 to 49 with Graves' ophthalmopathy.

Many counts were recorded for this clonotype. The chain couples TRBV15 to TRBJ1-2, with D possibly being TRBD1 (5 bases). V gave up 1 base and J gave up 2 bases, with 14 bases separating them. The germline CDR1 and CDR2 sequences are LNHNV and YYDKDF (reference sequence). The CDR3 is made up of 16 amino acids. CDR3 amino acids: CATSRVRMEGNYGYTF. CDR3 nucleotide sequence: TGTGCCACCAGCAGAGTTCGAATGGAGGGGAACTATGGCTACACCTTC.

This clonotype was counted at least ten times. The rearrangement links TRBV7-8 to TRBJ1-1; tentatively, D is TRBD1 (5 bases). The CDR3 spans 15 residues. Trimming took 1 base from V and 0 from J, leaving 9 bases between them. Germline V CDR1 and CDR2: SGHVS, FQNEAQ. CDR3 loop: CASSLGGKVNTEAFF. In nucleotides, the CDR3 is TGTGCCAGCAGCTTAGGGGGGAAGGTGAACACTGAAGCTTTCTTT.

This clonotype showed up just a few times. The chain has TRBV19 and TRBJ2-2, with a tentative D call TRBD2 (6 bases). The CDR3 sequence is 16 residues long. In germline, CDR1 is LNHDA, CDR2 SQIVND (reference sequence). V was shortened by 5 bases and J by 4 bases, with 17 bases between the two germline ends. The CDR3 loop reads CASSPTRRAITGELFF. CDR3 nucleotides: TGTGCCAGTAGTCCGACTAGGAGGGCCATCACCGGGGAGCTGTTTTTT.

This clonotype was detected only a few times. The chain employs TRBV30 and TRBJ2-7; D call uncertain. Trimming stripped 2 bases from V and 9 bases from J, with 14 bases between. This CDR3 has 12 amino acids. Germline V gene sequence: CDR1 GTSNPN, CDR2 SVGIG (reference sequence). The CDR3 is CAWSPVTDGQYF. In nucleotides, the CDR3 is TGTGCCTGGAGTCCAGTGACCGACGGGCAGTACTTC.

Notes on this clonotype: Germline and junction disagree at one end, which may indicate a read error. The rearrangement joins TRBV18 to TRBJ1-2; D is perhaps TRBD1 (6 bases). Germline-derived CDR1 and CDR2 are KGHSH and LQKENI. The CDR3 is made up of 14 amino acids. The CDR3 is CASSPLTGHYGYIF. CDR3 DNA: TGTGCCAGCTCACCACTAACAGGGCACTATGGCTACATCTTC.

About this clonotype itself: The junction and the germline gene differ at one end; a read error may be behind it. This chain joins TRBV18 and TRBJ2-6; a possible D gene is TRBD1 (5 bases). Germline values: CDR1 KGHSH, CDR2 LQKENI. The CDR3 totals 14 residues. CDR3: CASSPDTGANVLAF. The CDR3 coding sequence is TGTGCCAGCTCACCAGACACTGGGGCCAACGTCCTGGCTTTC.

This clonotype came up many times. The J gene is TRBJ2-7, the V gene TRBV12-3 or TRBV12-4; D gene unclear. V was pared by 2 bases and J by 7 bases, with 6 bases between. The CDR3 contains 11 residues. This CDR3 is CASSLKLEQYF. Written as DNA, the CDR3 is TGTGCCAGCAGTTTAAAGTTGGAGCAGTACTTC.

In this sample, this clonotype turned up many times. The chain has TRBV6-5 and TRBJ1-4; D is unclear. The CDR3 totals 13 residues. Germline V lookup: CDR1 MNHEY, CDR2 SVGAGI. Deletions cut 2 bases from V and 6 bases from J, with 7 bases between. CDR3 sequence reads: CASSYAYYEKLFF. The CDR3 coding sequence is TGTGCCAGCAGTTACGCTTACTATGAAAAACTGTTTTTT.

CDR3: CASSFGTGAQETQYF. The DNA of the CDR3 is TGTGCCAGCAGTTTCGGGACAGGGGCGCAAGAGACCCAGTACTTC. This chain joins TRBV27 and TRBJ2-5; 10 nucleotides line up with TRBD1. The CDR3 sequence is 15 residues long. The trim removed 3 bases at V and 2 bases at J, leaving 3 bases unmatched. In germline, CDR1 is MNHEY, CDR2 SMNVEV (reference sequence).

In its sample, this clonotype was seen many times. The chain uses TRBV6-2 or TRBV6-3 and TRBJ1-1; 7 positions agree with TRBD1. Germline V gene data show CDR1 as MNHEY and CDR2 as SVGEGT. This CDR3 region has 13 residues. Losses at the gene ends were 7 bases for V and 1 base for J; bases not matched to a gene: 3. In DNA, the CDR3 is TGTGCCAGCACCGGACAGGCGAACACTGAAGCTTTCTTT. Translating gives CASTGQANTEAFF.

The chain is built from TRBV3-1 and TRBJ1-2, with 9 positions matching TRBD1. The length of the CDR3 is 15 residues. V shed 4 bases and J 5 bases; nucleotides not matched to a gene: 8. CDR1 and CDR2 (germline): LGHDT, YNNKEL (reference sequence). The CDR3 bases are TGTGCCAGCAGCCCCCCGGACAGGGGACGGTATGGCTACACCTTC. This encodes CASSPPDRGRYGYTF.

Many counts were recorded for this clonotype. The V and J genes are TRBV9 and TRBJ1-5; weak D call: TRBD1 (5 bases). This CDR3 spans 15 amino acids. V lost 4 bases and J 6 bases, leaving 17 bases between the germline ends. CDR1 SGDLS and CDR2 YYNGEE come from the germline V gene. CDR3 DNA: TGTGCCAGCAGCACCCACGAGGGGAACGGTCAGCCCCAGCATTTT. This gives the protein CASSTHEGNGQPQHF. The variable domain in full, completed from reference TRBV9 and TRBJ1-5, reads DSGVTQTPKHLITATGQRVTLRCSPRSGDLSVYWYQQSLDQGLQFLIQYYNGEERAKGNILERFSAQQFPDLHSELNLSSLELGDSALYFCASSTHEGNGQPQHFGDGTRLSIL.

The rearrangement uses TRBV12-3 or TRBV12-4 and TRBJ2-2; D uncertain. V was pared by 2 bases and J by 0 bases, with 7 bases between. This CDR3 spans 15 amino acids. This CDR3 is CASSLRLANTGELFF. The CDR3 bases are TGTGCCAGCAGTTTAAGACTCGCGAACACCGGGGAGCTGTTTTTT.

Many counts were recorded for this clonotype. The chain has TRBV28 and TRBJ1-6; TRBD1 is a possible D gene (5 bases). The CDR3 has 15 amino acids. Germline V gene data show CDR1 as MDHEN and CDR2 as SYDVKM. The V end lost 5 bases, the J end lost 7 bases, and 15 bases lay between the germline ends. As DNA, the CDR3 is TGTGCCAGCAGTCGGGGGGAGTTCGAAAATTCACCCCTCCACTTT. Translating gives CASSRGEFENSPLHF.

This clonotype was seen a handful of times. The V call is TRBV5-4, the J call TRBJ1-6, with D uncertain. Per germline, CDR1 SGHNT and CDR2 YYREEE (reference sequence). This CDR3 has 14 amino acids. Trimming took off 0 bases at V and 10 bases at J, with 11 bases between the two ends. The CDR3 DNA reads TGTGCCAGCAGCTTGGGCTTAACGGGATCACCCCTCCACTTT. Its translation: CASSLGLTGSPLHF. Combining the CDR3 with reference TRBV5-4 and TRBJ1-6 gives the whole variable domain ETGVTQSPTHLIKTRGQQVTLRCSSQSGHNTVSWYQQALGQGPQFIFQYYREEENGRGNFPPRFSGLQFPNYSSELNVNALELDDSALYLCASSLGLTGSPLHFGNGTRLTVT.

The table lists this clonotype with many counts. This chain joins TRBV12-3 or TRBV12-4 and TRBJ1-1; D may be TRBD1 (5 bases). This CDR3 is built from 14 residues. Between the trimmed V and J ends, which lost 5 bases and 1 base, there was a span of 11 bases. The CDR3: CASSPLGQNTEAFF. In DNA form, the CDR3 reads TGTGCCAGCAGTCCCCTCGGACAGAACACTGAAGCTTTCTTT.

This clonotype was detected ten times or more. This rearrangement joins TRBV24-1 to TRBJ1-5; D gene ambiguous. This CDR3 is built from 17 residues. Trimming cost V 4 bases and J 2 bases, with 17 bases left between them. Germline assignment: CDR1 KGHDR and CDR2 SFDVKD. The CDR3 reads CATSDRRGFFGNQPQHF. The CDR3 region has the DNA TGTGCCACCAGTGACCGGCGAGGGTTTTTTGGCAATCAGCCCCAGCATTTT.

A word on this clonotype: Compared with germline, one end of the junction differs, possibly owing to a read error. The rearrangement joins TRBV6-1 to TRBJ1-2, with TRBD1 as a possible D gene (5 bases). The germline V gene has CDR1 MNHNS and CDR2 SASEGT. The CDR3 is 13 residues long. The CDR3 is CASSAARRGGYNF. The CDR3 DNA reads TGTGCCAGCAGTGCAGCCAGGAGGGGAGGCTACAACTTC.